What follows is one T cell receptor beta chain and its context. Antigen: not known. The data stem from a study of T cell repertoires in cytomegalovirus infection. One entry per CDR3 protein, called by TCRdb with MiXCR from the reads. The data show some 920,000 distinct CDR3 sequences, 30% to 40% seen once. Germline lookup yields CDR1 SNHLY and CDR2 FYNNEI. With V trimmed by 8 bases and J by 0 bases, 5 bases remained unmatched. The CDR3 is made up of 15 amino acids. Specimen: cultured CD8+ T cells from PBMCs, collected from culture after CMV antigen stimulation. This chain connects TRBV2 to TRBJ2-2; 8 bases line up with TRBD2. The TCR sequence derives from a human donor in good health (CMV status not recorded). Some clones in this sample may be carry-over from other donors' samples. The CDR3 DNA reads TGTGCCAGCGATAGCGGGGAAACGAACACCGGGGAGCTGTTTTTT. Its translation is CASDSGETNTGELFF.